The TCR beta chain described here comes from a study of T cell responses to AZD1222 COVID-19 vaccine. Sequencing was performed with immunoSEQ multiplex PCR; in TCRdb, only in-frame clones are kept and a portion is missing. The sample has more than 100,000 clones, about 90% seen once. Trimming took 5 bases from V and 4 from J, leaving 14 bases between them. Looked up from germline, CDR1 is KGHSH and CDR2 is LQKENI. The CDR3 sequence is 15 residues long. This chain uses TRBV18 with TRBJ1-4, with a weak D call TRBD1 (5 bases). Here the sequenced sample was peripheral blood, taken on day 0 of AZD1222 vaccination. This sequence was found in an adult in good health. The CDR3 coding sequence is TGTGCCAGCTCAGCCAGGGCCCAGCTTAATGAAAAACTGTTTTTT. It translates to CASSARAQLNEKLFF.